This T cell receptor beta chain derives from a study of T cell responses to AZD1222 COVID-19 vaccine. This clone is a singleton in its sample. Its specificity is not known. Generated by immunoSEQ multiplex PCR, the TCRdb table keeps only in-frame clones and is missing some. The repertoire holds about 130,000 clones, with more than 80% as singletons. The study's findings and limits: The number of AZD1222 recipients seropositive at baseline was only six.

This clonotype was obtained from an adult in good health. Specimen: peripheral blood, collected on day 0 of AZD1222 vaccination.

CDR3: CASSSGLETQYF. DNA of the CDR3: TGTGCCAGCAGCTCTGGGCTTGAGACCCAGTACTTC. The rearrangement links TRBV11-2 to TRBJ2-5; D is ambiguous. The CDR3 loop spans 12 amino acids. The V end lost 4 bases, the J end lost 5 bases, and 8 bases lay between the germline ends. Per the germline V gene, CDR1 is SGHAT and CDR2 is FQNNGV.